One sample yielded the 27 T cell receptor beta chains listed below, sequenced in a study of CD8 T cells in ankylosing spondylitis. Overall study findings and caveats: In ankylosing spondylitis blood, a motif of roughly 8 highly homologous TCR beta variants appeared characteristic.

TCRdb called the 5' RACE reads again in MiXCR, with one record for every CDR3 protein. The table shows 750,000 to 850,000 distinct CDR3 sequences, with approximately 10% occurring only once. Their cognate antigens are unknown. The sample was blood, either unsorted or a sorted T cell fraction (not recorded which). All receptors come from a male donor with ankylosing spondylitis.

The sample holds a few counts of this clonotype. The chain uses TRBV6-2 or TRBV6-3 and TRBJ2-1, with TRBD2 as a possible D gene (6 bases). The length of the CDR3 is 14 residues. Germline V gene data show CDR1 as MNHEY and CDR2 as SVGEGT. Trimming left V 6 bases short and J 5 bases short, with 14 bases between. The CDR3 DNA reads TGTGCCAGCAGAAAGGCAGGGAGGAACAATGAGCAGTTCTTC. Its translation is CASRKAGRNNEQFF.

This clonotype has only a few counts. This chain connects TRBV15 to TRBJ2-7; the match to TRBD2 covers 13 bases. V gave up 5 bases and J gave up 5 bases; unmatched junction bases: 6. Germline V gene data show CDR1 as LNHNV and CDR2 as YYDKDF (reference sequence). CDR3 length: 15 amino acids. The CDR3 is CATSATGTSGNEQYF. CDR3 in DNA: TGTGCCACCAGCGCAACCGGGACTAGCGGGAACGAGCAGTACTTC.

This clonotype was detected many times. The CDR3 coding sequence is TGTGCCAGCAGTTTAGATTCGAAGGGGGATACGCAGTATTTT. Its translation is CASSLDSKGDTQYF. The chain joins TRBV12-3 or TRBV12-4 to TRBJ2-3; tentatively, D is TRBD1 (5 bases). The V and J ends lost 1 base and 6 bases respectively, with 11 bases between them. The CDR3 sequence is 14 residues long.

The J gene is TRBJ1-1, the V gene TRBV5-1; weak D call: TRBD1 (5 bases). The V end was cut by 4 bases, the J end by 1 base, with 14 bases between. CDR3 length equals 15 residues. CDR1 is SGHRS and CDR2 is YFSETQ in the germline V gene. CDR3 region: CASSLEGIPNTEAFF. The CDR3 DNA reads TGCGCCAGCAGCCTGGAGGGGATCCCGAACACTGAAGCTTTCTTT. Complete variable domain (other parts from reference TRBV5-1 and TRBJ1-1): KAGVTQTPRYLIKTRGQQVTLSCSPISGHRSVSWYQQTPGQGLQFLFEYFSETQRNKGNFPGRFSGRQFSNSRSEMNVSTLELGDSALYLCASSLEGIPNTEAFFGQGTRLTVV.

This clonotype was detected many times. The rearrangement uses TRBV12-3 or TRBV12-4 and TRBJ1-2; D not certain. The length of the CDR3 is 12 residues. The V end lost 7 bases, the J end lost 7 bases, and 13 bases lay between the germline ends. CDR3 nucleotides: TGTGCCAGCAAGGAGGGTGAGGGTGGCTACACCTTC. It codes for CASKEGEGGYTF.

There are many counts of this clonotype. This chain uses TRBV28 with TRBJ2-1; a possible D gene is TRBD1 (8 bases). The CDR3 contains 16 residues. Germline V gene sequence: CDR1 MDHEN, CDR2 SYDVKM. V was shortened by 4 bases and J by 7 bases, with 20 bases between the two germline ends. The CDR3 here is CASSSPWTGRGNEQFF. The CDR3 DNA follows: TGTGCCAGCAGTTCCCCATGGACAGGGCGGGGGAATGAGCAGTTCTTC.

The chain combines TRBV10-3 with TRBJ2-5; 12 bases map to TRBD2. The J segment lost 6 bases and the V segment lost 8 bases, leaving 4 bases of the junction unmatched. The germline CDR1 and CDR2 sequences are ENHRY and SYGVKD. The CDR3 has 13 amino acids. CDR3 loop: CAISSGRAQTQYF. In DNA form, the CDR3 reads TGTGCCATCTCTAGCGGGAGGGCCCAGACCCAGTACTTC.

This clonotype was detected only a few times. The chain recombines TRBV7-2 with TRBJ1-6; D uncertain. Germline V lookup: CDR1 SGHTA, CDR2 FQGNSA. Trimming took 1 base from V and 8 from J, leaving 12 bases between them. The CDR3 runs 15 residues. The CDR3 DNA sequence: TGTGCCAGCAGCTTAGTAAATAGTCTGGATTCACCCCTCCACTTT. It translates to CASSLVNSLDSPLHF.

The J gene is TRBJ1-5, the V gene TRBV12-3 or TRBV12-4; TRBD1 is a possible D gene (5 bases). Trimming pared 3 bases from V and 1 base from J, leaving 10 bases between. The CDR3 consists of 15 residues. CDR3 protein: CASSFGQLSNQPQHF. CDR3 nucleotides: TGTGCCAGCAGTTTCGGACAACTAAGCAATCAGCCCCAGCATTTT.

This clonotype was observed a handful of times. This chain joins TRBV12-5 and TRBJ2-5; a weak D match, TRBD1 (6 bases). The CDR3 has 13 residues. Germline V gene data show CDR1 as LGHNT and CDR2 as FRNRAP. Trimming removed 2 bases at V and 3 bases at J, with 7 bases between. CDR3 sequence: CASGLSGEETQYF. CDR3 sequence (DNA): TGTGCTAGTGGTTTGTCAGGGGAAGAGACCCAGTACTTC.

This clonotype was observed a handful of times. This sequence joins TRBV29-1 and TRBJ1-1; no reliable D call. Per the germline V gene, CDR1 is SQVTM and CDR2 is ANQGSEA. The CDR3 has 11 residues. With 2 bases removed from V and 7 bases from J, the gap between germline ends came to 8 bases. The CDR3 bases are TGCAGCGTTGAAAGGACCCTTGAAGCTTTCTTT. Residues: CSVERTLEAFF.

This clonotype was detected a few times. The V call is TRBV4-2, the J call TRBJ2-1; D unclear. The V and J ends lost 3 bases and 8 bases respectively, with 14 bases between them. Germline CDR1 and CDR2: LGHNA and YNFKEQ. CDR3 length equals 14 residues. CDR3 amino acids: CASSHGPPSDEQFF. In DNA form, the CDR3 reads TGTGCCAGCAGCCACGGGCCCCCCAGCGATGAGCAGTTCTTC.

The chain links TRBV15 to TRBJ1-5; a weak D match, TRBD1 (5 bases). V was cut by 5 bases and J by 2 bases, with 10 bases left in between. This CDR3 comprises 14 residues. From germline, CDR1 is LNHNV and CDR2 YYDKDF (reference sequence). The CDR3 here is CATSPRGGNQPQHF. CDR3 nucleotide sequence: TGTGCCACCAGCCCGAGAGGGGGCAATCAGCCCCAGCATTTT.

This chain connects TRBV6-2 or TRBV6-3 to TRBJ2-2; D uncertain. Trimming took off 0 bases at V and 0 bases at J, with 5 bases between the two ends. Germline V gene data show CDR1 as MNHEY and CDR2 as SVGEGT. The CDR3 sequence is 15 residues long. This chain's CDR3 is CASSYSLTNTGELFF. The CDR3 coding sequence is TGTGCCAGCAGTTACTCGTTAACGAACACCGGGGAGCTGTTTTTT.

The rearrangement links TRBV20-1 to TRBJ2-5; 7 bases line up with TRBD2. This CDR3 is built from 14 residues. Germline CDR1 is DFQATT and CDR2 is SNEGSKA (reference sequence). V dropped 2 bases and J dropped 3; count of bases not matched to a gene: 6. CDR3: CSARLAGVKETQYF. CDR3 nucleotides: TGCAGTGCTAGACTCGCGGGGGTTAAAGAGACCCAGTACTTC.

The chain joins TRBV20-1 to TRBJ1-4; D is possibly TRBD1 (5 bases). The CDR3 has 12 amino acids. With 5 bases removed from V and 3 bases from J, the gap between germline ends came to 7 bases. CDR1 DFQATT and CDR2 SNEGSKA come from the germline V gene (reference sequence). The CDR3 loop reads CSAGAANEKLFF. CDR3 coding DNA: TGCAGTGCTGGGGCGGCTAATGAAAAACTGTTTTTT.

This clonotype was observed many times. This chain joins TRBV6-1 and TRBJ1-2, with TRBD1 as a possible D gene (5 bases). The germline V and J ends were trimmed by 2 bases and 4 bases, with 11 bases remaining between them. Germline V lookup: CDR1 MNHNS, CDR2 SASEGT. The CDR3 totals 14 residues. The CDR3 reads CASSEFGTVYGYTF. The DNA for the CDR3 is TGTGCCAGCAGTGAATTTGGGACGGTCTATGGCTACACCTTC.

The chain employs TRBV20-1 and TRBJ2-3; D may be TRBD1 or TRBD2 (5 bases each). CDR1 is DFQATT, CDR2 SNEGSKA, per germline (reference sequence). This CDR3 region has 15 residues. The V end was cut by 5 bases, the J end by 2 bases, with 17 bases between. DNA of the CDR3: TGCAGTGCTCCCGACGCGAGGGGCTACACAGATACGCAGTATTTT. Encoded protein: CSAPDARGYTDTQYF.

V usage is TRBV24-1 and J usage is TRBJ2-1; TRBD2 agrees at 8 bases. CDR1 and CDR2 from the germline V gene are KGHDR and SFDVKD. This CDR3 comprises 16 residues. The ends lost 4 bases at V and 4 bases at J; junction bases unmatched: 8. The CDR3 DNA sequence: TGTGCCACCAGTGAGGCCGGAGCGGGGGAGTACAATGAGCAGTTCTTC. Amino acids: CATSEAGAGEYNEQFF.

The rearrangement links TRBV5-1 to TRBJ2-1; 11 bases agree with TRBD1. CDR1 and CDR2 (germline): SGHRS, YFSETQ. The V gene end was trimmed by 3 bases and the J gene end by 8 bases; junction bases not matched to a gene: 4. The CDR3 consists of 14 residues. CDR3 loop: CASSWTGGSHEQFF. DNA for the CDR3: TGCGCCAGCAGCTGGACAGGGGGCAGCCATGAGCAGTTCTTC.

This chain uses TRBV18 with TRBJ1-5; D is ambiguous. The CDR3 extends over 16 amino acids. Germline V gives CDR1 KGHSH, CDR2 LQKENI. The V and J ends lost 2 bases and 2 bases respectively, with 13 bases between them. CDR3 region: CASSPEGNQGNQPQHF. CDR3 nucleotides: TGTGCCAGCTCACCAGAAGGGAATCAGGGCAATCAGCCCCAGCATTTT.

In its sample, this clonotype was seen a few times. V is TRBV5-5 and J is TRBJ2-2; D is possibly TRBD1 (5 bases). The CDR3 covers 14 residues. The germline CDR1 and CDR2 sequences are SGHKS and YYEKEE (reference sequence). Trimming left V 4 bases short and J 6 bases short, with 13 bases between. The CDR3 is CASSLDSYAGELFF. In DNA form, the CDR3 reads TGTGCCAGCAGCCTAGACAGTTATGCCGGGGAGCTGTTTTTT.

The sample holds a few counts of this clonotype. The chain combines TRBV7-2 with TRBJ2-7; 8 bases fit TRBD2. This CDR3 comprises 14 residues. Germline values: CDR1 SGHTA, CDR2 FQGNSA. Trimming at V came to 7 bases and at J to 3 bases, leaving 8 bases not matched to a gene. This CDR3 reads CASTAYSGSYEQYF. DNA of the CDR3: TGTGCCAGCACCGCATACAGCGGGAGCTACGAGCAGTACTTC.

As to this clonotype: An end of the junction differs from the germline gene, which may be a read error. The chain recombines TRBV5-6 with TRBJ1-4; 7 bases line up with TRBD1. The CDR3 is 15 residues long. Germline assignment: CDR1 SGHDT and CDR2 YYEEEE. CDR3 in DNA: TGTGCCAGCAGCTTAACACCAGGGGGTAATCAAAAACTGTTTTTT. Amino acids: CASSLTPGGNQKLFF.

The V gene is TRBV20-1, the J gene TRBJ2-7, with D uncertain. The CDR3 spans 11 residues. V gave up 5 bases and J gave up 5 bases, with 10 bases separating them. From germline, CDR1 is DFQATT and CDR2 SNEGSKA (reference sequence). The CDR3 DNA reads TGCAGTGCTGTTAAGGGTAACGAGCAGTACTTC. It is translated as CSAVKGNEQYF.

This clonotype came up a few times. The CDR3 sequence: CASSISRQLTGELFF. DNA for the CDR3: TGTGCCAGTAGTATCTCTAGGCAGCTTACCGGGGAGCTGTTTTTT. The gene calls are TRBV19 and TRBJ2-2, with D uncertain. V was trimmed by 3 bases and J by 5 bases, leaving 13 bases between them. Germline V lookup: CDR1 LNHDA, CDR2 SQIVND (reference sequence). The CDR3 sequence is 15 residues long.

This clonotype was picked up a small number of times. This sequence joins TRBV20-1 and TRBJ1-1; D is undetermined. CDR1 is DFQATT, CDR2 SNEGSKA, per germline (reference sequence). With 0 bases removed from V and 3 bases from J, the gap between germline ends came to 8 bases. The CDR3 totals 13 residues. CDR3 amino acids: CSAREGLDTEAFF. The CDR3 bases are TGCAGTGCTAGAGAAGGACTCGACACTGAAGCTTTCTTT.